The 18 T cell receptor beta chains presented below share a single source sample, sequenced in a study of shared clonotypes between healthy human individuals. Assay: immunoSEQ multiplex PCR; the TCRdb copy retains only in-frame clones and omits some. The data hold 1 million to 1.2 million clones, with around three quarters observed a single time. Sample: memory CD4+ T cells from PBMCs. This sample's subset: CD45RA-negative fraction. The receptor set was obtained from a man in his late teens or twenties in good health. Some clones in this sample may be carry-over from other donors' samples.

This clone has just a few counts. The chain is built from TRBV11-2 and TRBJ2-7; D remains ambiguous. Germline CDR1 SGHAT, CDR2 FQNNGV. This CDR3 contains 13 residues. V was cut by 5 bases and J by 7 bases, with 15 bases left in between. The CDR3 here is CASSVESGREQYF. DNA of the CDR3: TGTGCCAGCAGCGTCGAGTCAGGAAGGGAGCAGTACTTC.

The chain links TRBV2 to TRBJ2-1; D gene uncertain. CDR3 length: 11 amino acids. Germline CDR1 is SNHLY and CDR2 is FYNNEI. The V and J ends lost 8 bases and 10 bases respectively, with 12 bases between them. CDR3 DNA sequence: TGTGCCAGCCTGAGGAGTGGCGAGCAGTTCTTC. It codes for CASLRSGEQFF.

This clone was observed a few times. J is TRBJ1-4 and V is TRBV15; maybe TRBD1 (5 bases). CDR1 is LNHNV and CDR2 is YYDKDF in the germline V gene (reference sequence). The germline V and J ends were trimmed by 1 base and 10 bases, with 16 bases remaining between them. The CDR3 spans 15 residues. The CDR3 DNA sequence: TGTGCCACCAGCAGAGTCCTCCAGGCCGGGGGAAAACTGTTTTTT. Translating gives CATSRVLQAGGKLFF.

There are a few counts of this clone. This sequence joins TRBV9 and TRBJ1-3; perhaps TRBD1 as D (6 bases). V shed 4 bases and J shed 0 bases, with 8 bases lying between them. There are 14 residues in the CDR3. Germline V lookup: CDR1 SGDLS, CDR2 YYNGEE. The CDR3 DNA reads TGTGCCAGCAGCCGACAGGTCTCTGGAAACACCATATATTTT. Residues: CASSRQVSGNTIYF.

The table lists this clone with a count of one. The chain has TRBV28 and TRBJ1-3; unclear D gene. Trimming removed 8 bases from V and 1 base from J, with 9 bases in between. The CDR3 sequence is 13 residues long. Germline values: CDR1 MDHEN, CDR2 SYDVKM. CDR3 region: CASFLGSGNTIYF. CDR3 DNA: TGTGCCAGCTTCTTAGGGTCTGGAAACACCATATATTTT.

J is TRBJ2-7 and V is TRBV7-2; 10 nucleotides line up with TRBD2. The CDR3 is made up of 15 amino acids. Germline CDR1 SGHTA, CDR2 FQGNSA. The V gene end was trimmed by 4 bases and the J gene end by 6 bases; junction bases not matched to a gene: 9. The CDR3 DNA follows: TGTGCCAGCAGCTGGGCGTCTAGCGGGAGCTCCGAGCAGTACTTC. The encoded protein is CASSWASSGSSEQYF. Variable domain in full (rest from reference TRBV7-2 and TRBJ2-7): GAGVSQSPSNKVTEKGKDVELRCDPISGHTALYWYRQSLGQGLEFLIYFQGNSAPDKSGLPSDRFSAERTGGSVSTLTIQRTQQEDSAVYLCASSWASSGSSEQYFGPGTRLTVT.

The rearrangement links TRBV5-4 to TRBJ2-1, with TRBD1 matching 9 bases. The CDR3 loop spans 15 amino acids. Germline V lookup: CDR1 SGHNT, CDR2 YYREEE (reference sequence). Trimming removed 0 bases from V and 4 bases from J; junction bases left unmatched: 2. The CDR3 protein is CASSLVGQGYNEQFF. The DNA of the CDR3 is TGTGCCAGCAGCTTGGTAGGACAGGGGTACAATGAGCAGTTCTTC. Based on the CDR3 plus reference TRBV5-4 and TRBJ2-1, the full variable domain is ETGVTQSPTHLIKTRGQQVTLRCSSQSGHNTVSWYQQALGQGPQFIFQYYREEENGRGNFPPRFSGLQFPNYSSELNVNALELDDSALYLCASSLVGQGYNEQFFGPGTRLTVL.

V usage is TRBV30 and J usage is TRBJ1-2, with no clear D. Per the germline V gene, CDR1 is GTSNPN and CDR2 is SVGIG (reference sequence). Trimming pared 3 bases from V and 8 bases from J, leaving 19 bases between. The CDR3 totals 14 residues. The CDR3, as DNA: TGTGCCTGGAGCGGCAAAGGTGGCGTAGGGGGCTACACCTTC. It yields the protein CAWSGKGGVGGYTF.

This sequence joins TRBV7-3 and TRBJ2-7; 8 bases match TRBD1. The CDR3 runs 15 residues. Germline values: CDR1 SGHTA, CDR2 FQGTGA. After removal of 3 bases from V and 6 bases from J, the junction contained 10 bases not matched to a gene. This CDR3 is CASSFQGARIGEQYF. CDR3 nucleotides: TGTGCCAGCAGCTTCCAGGGGGCAAGGATAGGCGAGCAGTACTTC.

The chain employs TRBV15 and TRBJ1-3; TRBD1 is a possible D gene (6 bases). The CDR3 covers 15 residues. From germline, CDR1 is LNHNV and CDR2 YYDKDF (reference sequence). The germline V and J ends were trimmed by 0 bases and 4 bases, with 10 bases remaining between them. CDR3 sequence reads: CATSRDQGYGNTIYF. The CDR3 DNA is TGTGCCACCAGCAGAGATCAGGGGTACGGAAACACCATATATTTT.

The J gene is TRBJ1-2, the V gene TRBV5-1, with TRBD1 matching 8 bases. This CDR3 is built from 14 residues. Germline V gene lookup returns CDR1 SGHRS and CDR2 YFSETQ. The J segment lost 4 bases and the V segment lost 4 bases, leaving 6 bases of the junction unmatched. The CDR3 DNA sequence: TGCGCCAGCAGCCCTTATACAGGGGGCTATGGCTACACCTTC. Translation gives CASSPYTGGYGYTF. Looking up the rest from reference TRBV5-1 and TRBJ1-2 gives the full variable domain: KAGVTQTPRYLIKTRGQQVTLSCSPISGHRSVSWYQQTPGQGLQFLFEYFSETQRNKGNFPGRFSGRQFSNSRSEMNVSTLELGDSALYLCASSPYTGGYGYTFGSGTRLTVV.

This clone appeared a single time. The V call is TRBV6-6, the J call TRBJ1-1; possibly TRBD1 for D (5 bases). Germline loops: CDR1 MNHNY, CDR2 SVGAGI (reference sequence). V dropped 4 bases and J dropped 1 base, with 7 bases sitting between them. This CDR3 is built from 13 residues. The CDR3 is CASSSDTNTEAFF. CDR3 bases: TGTGCCAGCAGTTCGGACACGAACACTGAAGCTTTCTTT.

The gene calls are TRBV4-1 and TRBJ2-4, with 9 bases that match TRBD2. Germline V gene data show CDR1 as MGHRA and CDR2 as YSYEKL. The CDR3 consists of 18 residues. Unmatched junction bases numbered 9, after V lost 1 base and J lost 2 bases. The CDR3 is CASSQGLQREASKNIQYF. For the CDR3, the DNA is TGCGCCAGCAGCCAAGGCCTCCAGCGGGAGGCGTCCAAAAACATTCAGTACTTC.

The chain's CDR3 is CASSAPSGMIYNEQFF. The DNA for the CDR3 is TGTGCCAGCAGCGCGCCTAGCGGGATGATTTACAATGAGCAGTTCTTC. The chain carries TRBV9 and TRBJ2-1; 9 nucleotides align to TRBD2. There are 16 residues in the CDR3. The junction had 8 bases not matched to a gene; V was cut back by 3 bases and J by 4 bases. In germline, CDR1 is SGDLS, CDR2 YYNGEE.

CDR3 sequence (DNA): TGTGCCAGCAGCTTAGCGGGGGCGGACTCCTACGAGCAGTACTTC. It codes for CASSLAGADSYEQYF. V is TRBV7-8 and J is TRBJ2-7; maybe TRBD1 (6 bases). Germline V gene lookup returns CDR1 SGHVS and CDR2 FQNEAQ. The CDR3 is 15 amino acids. V lost 0 bases and J 0 bases, leaving 9 bases between the germline ends.

The rearrangement uses TRBV15 and TRBJ2-3, with 8 positions matching TRBD2. Trimming removed 0 bases from V and 2 bases from J; junction bases left unmatched: 1. CDR3 length: 15 amino acids. Looked up from germline, CDR1 is LNHNV and CDR2 is YYDKDF (reference sequence). CDR3 sequence: CATSRELADTDTQYF. In nucleotides, the CDR3 is TGTGCCACCAGCAGAGAACTAGCGGACACAGATACGCAGTATTTT.

The chain couples TRBV11-2 to TRBJ2-1; 13 nucleotides line up with TRBD2. Germline V gives CDR1 SGHAT, CDR2 FQNNGV. The CDR3 spans 17 residues. V lost 5 bases and J lost 2; bases outside the gene matches: 6. The CDR3 is CASSEPGTSGTYNEQFF. DNA of the CDR3: TGTGCCAGCAGCGAACCCGGGACTAGCGGGACCTACAATGAGCAGTTCTTC.

This rearrangement joins TRBV11-2 to TRBJ1-1; D is undetermined. The CDR3 covers 15 residues. Trimming removed 4 bases at V and 5 bases at J, with 17 bases between. Per germline, CDR1 SGHAT and CDR2 FQNNGV. In nucleotides, the CDR3 is TGTGCCAGCAGCTCCACTATAGGACCGTGGACTGAAGCTTTCTTT. Amino acid sequence: CASSSTIGPWTEAFF.